The entry below gives a single T cell receptor (beta chain) sequence along with its context. The entry originates in a study of control samples from healthy donors and cancer patients. Trimming cost V 5 bases and J 0 bases, with 7 bases left between them. The CDR3 length is 12 residues. Germline V gives CDR1 SQVTM, CDR2 ANQGSEA. The repertoire was sequenced with immunoSEQ multiplex PCR; TCRdb's copy has only in-frame clones and lacks some. The sample contains under 80,000 clones, about 93% of which appear only once. The sequencing sample was made of blood. This TCR derives from a woman in her thirties or forties in good health. V is TRBV29-1 and J is TRBJ1-1; no firm D call. The CDR3 DNA reads TGCAGCGTTTCAGACATGAACACTGAAGCTTTCTTT. Its translation: CSVSDMNTEAFF. The full variable domain, completed using reference TRBV29-1 and TRBJ1-1, is SAVISQKPSRDICQRGTSLTIQCQVDSQVTMMFWYRQQPGQSLTLIATANQGSEATYESGFVIDKFPISRPNLTFSTLTVSNMSPEDSSIYLCSVSDMNTEAFFGQGTRLTVV.